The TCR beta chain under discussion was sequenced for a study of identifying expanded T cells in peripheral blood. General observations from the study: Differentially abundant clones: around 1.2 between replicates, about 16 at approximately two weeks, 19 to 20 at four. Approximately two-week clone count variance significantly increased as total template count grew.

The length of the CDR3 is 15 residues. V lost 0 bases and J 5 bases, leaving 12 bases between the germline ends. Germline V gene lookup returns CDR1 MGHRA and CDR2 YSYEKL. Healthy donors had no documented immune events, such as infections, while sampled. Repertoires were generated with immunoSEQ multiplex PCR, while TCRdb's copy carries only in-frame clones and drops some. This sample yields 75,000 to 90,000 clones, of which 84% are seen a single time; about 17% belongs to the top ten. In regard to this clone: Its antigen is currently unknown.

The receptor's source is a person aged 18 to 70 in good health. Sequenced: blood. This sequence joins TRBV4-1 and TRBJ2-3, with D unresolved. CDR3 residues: CASSQDYPIEDTQYF. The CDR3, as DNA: TGCGCCAGCAGCCAAGATTACCCGATCGAAGATACGCAGTATTTT.